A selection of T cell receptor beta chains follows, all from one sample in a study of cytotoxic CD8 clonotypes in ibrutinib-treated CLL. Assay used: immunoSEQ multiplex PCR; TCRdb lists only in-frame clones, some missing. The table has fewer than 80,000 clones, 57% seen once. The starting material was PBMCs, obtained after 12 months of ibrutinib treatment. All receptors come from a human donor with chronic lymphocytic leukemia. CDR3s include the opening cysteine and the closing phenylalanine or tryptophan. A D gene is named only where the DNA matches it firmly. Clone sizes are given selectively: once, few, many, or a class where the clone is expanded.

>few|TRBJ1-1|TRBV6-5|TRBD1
CASSTTGYGAFF
TGTGCCAGCAGCACGACAGGGTACGGAGCTTTCTTT
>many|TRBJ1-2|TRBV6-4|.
CASREEITNYGYTF
TGTGCCAGCAGGGAGGAAATAACTAACTATGGCTACACCTTC
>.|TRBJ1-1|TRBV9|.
CASSVDGTGPNTEAFF
TGTGCCAGCAGCGTAGATGGTACAGGACCGAACACTGAAGCTTTCTTT
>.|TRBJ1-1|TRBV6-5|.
CASSYPPGRDTEAFF
TGTGCCAGCAGTTACCCCCCGGGTCGGGACACTGAAGCTTTCTTT
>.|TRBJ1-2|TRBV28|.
CAKLTDRGYTF
TGTGCCAAGTTGACAGATCGGGGCTACACCTTC
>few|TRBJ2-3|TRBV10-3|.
CAISEGQITDTQYF
TGTGCCATCAGTGAGGGACAGATCACAGATACGCAGTATTTT
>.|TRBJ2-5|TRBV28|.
CASSPPDSIAQYF
TGTGCCAGCAGTCCCCCGGACAGTATTGCCCAGTACTTC
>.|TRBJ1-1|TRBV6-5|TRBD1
CASTNRGRKNTEAFF
TGTGCCAGCACCAACAGGGGGAGGAAGAACACTGAAGCTTTCTTT
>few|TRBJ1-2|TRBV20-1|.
CSADDGYTF
TGCAGTGCTGACGATGGCTACACCTTC
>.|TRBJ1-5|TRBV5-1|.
CASSSQPNQPQHF
TGCGCCAGCAGCTCGCAGCCAAATCAGCCCCAGCATTTT
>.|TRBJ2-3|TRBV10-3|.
CAIRDSISTDTQYF
TGTGCCATCCGCGACTCAATTTCCACAGATACGCAGTATTTT
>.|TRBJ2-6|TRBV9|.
CASSASGSSGANVLTF
TGTGCCAGCAGCGCAAGCGGGTCTTCTGGGGCCAACGTCCTGACTTTC
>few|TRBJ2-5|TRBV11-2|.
CASSPIRSVETQYF
TGTGCCAGCAGCCCCATCCGATCGGTAGAGACCCAGTACTTC
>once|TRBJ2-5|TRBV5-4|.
CASSWYQETQYF
TGTGCCAGCAGCTGGTACCAAGAGACCCAGTACTTC
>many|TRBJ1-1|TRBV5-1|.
CASSKTTEQVRNTEAFF
TGCGCCAGCAGCAAAACGACCGAACAGGTTCGGAACACTGAAGCTTTCTTT
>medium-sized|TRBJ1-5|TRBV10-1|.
CASSESNTALSNQPQHF
TGCGCCAGCAGTGAGTCGAACACCGCGCTCAGCAATCAGCCCCAGCATTTT
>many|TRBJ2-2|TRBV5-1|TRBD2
CASSSSAGANTGELFF
TGCGCCAGCAGCTCCTCAGCGGGGGCGAACACCGGGGAGCTGTTTTTT
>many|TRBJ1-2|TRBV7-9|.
CASSLGGDGYTF
TGTGCCAGCAGCTTAGGAGGCGATGGCTACACCTTC
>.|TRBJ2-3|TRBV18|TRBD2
CASSPIGAGTKQYF
TGTGCCAGCTCACCAATAGGTGCCGGGACTAAACAGTATTTT
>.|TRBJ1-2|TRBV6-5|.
CAIPNLPNRAPSRTF
TGTGCCATTCCCAATCTGCCCAACAGGGCCCCATCGAGGACCTTC
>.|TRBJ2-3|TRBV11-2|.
CASSLVGLLAVGTDTQYF
TGTGCCAGCAGCTTAGTGGGTCTTCTAGCCGTGGGCACAGATACGCAGTATTTT
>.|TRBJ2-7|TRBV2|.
CASRRVPAYEQYF
TGTGCCAGCAGACGGGTCCCTGCTTACGAGCAGTACTTC
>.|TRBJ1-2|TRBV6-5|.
CASRGSGNTYGYTF
TGTGCCAGCAGGGGATCAGGAAACACCTATGGCTACACCTTC
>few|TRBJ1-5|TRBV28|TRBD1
CASSLVQGGQPQHF
TGTGCCAGCAGTTTGGTCCAGGGGGGGCAGCCCCAGCATTTT
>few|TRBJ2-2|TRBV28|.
CASSSPLRRGANTGELFF
TGTGCCAGCAGTTCACCCCTAAGGCGCGGGGCTAACACCGGGGAGCTGTTTTTT
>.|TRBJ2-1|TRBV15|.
CATSRDLGGEQFF
TGTGCCACCAGCAGAGATCTTGGGGGTGAGCAGTTCTTC
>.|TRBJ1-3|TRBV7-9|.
CASSRTVSGNTIYF
TGTGCCAGCAGCAGGACGGTCTCTGGAAACACCATATATTTT
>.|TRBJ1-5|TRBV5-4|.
CASSLSLGQRGNQPQHF
TGTGCCAGCAGCTTGTCCTTAGGGCAACGAGGGAATCAGCCCCAGCATTTT
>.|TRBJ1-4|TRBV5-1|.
CASTHSPKAGEKLFF
TGCGCCAGCACCCACAGTCCCAAGGCCGGGGAAAAACTGTTTTTT
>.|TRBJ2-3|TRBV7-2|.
CASSLPGPTDTQYF
TGTGCCAGCAGCTTGCCGGGGCCCACAGATACGCAGTATTTT
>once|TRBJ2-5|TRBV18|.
CASSPHNPGYQETQYF
TGTGCCAGCTCACCACACAACCCGGGGTACCAAGAGACCCAGTACTTC
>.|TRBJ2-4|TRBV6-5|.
CASSISVGTIQYF
TGTGCCAGCAGTATTAGCGTAGGAACCATTCAGTACTTC
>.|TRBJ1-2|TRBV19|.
CASSGRFGYTF
TGTGCCAGCAGTGGCCGGTTTGGCTACACCTTC
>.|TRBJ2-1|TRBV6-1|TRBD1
CASRRQGGEQFF
TGTGCCAGCAGAAGACAGGGGGGCGAGCAGTTCTTC
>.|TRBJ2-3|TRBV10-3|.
CAISGTDTQYF
TGTGCCATCAGCGGCACAGATACGCAGTATTTT
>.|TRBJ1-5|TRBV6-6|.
CASSHTRGGQPQHF
TGTGCCAGCAGTCACACCAGGGGCGGACAGCCCCAGCATTTT
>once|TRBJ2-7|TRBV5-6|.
CASSLPGQAGYEQYF
TGTGCCAGCAGCCTGCCGGGACAAGCCGGGTACGAGCAGTACTTC
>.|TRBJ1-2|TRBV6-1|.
CASTPFVGGYTF
TGTGCCAGCACCCCTTTCGTGGGGGGCTACACCTTC
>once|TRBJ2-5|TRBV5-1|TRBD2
CASSRSTSGRMGETQYF
TGCGCCAGCAGCCGGTCGACTAGCGGGAGGATGGGGGAGACCCAGTACTTC
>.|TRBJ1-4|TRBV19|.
CASSTSGPEKLFF
TGTGCCAGTAGTACCAGCGGGCCCGAAAAACTGTTTTTT
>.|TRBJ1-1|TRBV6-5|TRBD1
CASSEKRTGVEAFF
TGTGCCAGCAGTGAAAAAAGGACAGGGGTTGAAGCTTTCTTT
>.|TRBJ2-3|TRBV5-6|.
CASSLAGVQDTQYF
TGTGCCAGCAGCTTGGCCGGTGTACAGGATACGCAGTATTTT
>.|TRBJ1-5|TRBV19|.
CASRDRQNNQPQHF
TGTGCCAGTAGGGACAGACAAAACAATCAACCCCAGCATTTT
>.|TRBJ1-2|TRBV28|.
CASRRGGSYGYTF
TGTGCCAGCAGGAGAGGGGGATCCTATGGCTACACCTTC
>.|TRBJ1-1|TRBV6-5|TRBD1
CASSQRQGRGAEAFF
TGTGCCAGCAGTCAAAGACAGGGGAGAGGGGCTGAAGCTTTCTTT
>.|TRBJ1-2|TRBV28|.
CAAGGSYGYTF
TGTGCCGCCGGGGGAAGCTATGGCTACACCTTC
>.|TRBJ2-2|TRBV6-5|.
CASSYSGRDHGELFF
TGTGCCAGCAGTTACTCGGGAAGGGACCACGGGGAGCTGTTTTTT
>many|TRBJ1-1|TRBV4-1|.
CASSQEGGRGAGTEAFF
TGCGCCAGCAGCCAAGAAGGAGGAAGGGGCGCGGGCACTGAAGCTTTCTTT